A selection of T cell receptor beta chains follows, all from one sample in a study of blood T cells in healthy people across ages. A single record per CDR3 protein comes from TCRdb applying MiXCR to the 5' RACE reads. The sample holds hundreds of thousands of distinct CDR3 sequences, roughly half seen once. The material sequenced was blood. The source of these receptors is a woman of 80 years or more in good health. The CDR3 runs from the conserved cysteine through the conserved F or W. A D gene is named only where the DNA matches it firmly. The listing skips clone size in some rows; elsewhere it reads once, few, many or a size class.

d_call	v_call	clone_size	j_call	cdr3_aa	cdr3_nt
NA	TRBV18	NA	TRBJ1-2	CASSPGEALNYGYTF	TGTGCCAGCTCACCCGGAGAGGCCCTTAACTATGGCTACACCTTC
NA	TRBV10-3	NA	TRBJ1-4	CAISDSGSKGEKLFF	TGTGCCATCAGTGACAGCGGATCCAAAGGGGAAAAACTGTTTTTT
TRBD1	TRBV4-2	few	TRBJ1-1	CASSRQGGDTEAFF	TGTGCCAGCAGCCGGCAGGGGGGGGACACTGAAGCTTTCTTT
TRBD1	TRBV3-1	once	TRBJ2-3	CASSPDRAQGDTLYF	TGTGCCAGCAGCCCGGACAGGGCACAAGGAGATACGCTGTATTTT
NA	TRBV29-1	NA	TRBJ2-1	CSVETDEKRFF	TGCAGCGTTGAAACGGACGAAAAGCGGTTCTTC
NA	TRBV7-2	NA	TRBJ2-5	CASSLDGTARTQYF	TGTGCCAGCAGCTTAGATGGGACCGCTAGGACCCAGTACTTC
NA	TRBV7-9	many	TRBJ2-7	CASSFTGSVEQYF	TGTGCCAGCAGCTTCACAGGGTCCGTGGAGCAGTACTTC
NA	TRBV29-1	NA	TRBJ1-2	CSVDETGGYGYTF	TGCAGCGTTGACGAAACAGGTGGTTATGGCTACACCTTC
NA	TRBV6-1	NA	TRBJ1-1	CASSEAWSLNTEAFF	TGTGCCAGCAGTGAAGCGTGGTCGTTGAACACTGAAGCTTTCTTT
TRBD1	TRBV5-1	NA	TRBJ2-1	CASSLAQGVSGEQFF	TGCGCCAGCAGCTTGGCCCAGGGGGTATCTGGAGAGCAGTTCTTC
NA	TRBV6-5	many	TRBJ2-5	CASSPLYKQETQYF	TGTGCCAGCAGTCCACTATACAAGCAAGAGACCCAGTACTTC
TRBD1	TRBV6-5	NA	TRBJ2-3	CATLDRVADTQYF	TGTGCCACCCTGGACAGGGTGGCAGATACGCAGTATTTT
TRBD2	TRBV9	NA	TRBJ2-7	CASSPGWTSPTDEQYF	TGTGCCAGCAGCCCTGGATGGACTAGTCCAACCGACGAGCAGTACTTC
NA	TRBV5-1	NA	TRBJ2-1	CASSLVASWETQFF	TGCGCCAGCAGCTTGGTGGCTAGCTGGGAGACCCAGTTCTTC